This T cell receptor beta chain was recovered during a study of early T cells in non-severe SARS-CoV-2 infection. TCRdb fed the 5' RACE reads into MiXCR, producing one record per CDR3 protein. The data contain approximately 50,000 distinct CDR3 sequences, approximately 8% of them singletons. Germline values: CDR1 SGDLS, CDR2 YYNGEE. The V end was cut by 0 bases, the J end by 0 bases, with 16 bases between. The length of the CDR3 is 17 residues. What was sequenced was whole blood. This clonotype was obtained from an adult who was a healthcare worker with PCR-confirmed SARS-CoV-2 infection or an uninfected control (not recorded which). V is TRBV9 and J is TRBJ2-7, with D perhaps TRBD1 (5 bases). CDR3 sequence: CASSVGPPGQSSYEQYF. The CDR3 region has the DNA TGTGCCAGCAGCGTAGGCCCTCCAGGGCAGAGCTCCTACGAGCAGTACTTC.